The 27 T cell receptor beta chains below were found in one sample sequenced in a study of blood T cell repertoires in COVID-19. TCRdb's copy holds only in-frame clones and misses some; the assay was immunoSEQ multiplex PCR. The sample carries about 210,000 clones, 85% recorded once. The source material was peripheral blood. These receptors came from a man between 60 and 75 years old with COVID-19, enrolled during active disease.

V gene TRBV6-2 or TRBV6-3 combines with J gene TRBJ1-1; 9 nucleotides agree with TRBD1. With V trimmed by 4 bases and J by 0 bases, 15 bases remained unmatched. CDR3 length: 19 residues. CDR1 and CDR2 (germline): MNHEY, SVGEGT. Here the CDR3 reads CASSFPATGGGGMNTEAFF. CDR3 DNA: TGTGCCAGCAGTTTCCCGGCGACAGGGGGGGGTGGAATGAACACTGAAGCTTTCTTT.

CDR3 sequence: CASSYSRVNEQFF. The CDR3 DNA reads as TGTGCCAGCAGTTACTCGAGGGTCAATGAGCAGTTCTTC. The chain has TRBV6-2 or TRBV6-3 and TRBJ2-1; weak D call: TRBD2 (5 bases). The germline V gene encodes CDR1 MNHEY and CDR2 SVGEGT. The length of the CDR3 is 13 residues. Trimming took off 0 bases at V and 6 bases at J, with 6 bases between the two ends.

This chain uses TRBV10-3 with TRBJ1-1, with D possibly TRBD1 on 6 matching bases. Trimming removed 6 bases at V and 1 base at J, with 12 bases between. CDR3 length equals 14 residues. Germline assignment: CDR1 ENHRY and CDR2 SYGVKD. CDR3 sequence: CAIRAQGSNTEAFF. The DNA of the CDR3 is TGTGCCATCAGGGCACAGGGATCGAACACTGAAGCTTTCTTT.

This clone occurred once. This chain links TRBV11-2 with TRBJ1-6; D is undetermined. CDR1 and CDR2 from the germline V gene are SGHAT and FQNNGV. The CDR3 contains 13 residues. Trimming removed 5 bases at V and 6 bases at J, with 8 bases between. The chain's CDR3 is CASSPHGNSPLHF. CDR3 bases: TGTGCCAGCAGCCCCCACGGTAATTCACCCCTCCACTTT.

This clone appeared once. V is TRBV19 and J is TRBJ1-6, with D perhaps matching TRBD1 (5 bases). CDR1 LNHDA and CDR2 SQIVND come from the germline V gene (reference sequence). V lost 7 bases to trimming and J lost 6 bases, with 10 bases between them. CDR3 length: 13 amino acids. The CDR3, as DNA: TGTGCCAGTAATGGCAGGGCTAATTCACCCCTCCACTTT. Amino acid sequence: CASNGRANSPLHF.

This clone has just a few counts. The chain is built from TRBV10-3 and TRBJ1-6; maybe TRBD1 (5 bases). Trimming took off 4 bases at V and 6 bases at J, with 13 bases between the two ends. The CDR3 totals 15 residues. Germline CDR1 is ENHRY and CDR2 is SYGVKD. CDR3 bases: TGTGCCATCAGTGGGGCAGGGATCGGTAATTCACCCCTCCACTTT. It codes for CAISGAGIGNSPLHF.

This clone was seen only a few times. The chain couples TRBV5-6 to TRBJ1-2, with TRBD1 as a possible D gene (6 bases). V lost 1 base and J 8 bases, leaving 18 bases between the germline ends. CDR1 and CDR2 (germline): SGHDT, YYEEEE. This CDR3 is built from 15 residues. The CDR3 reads CASSLSQGLSNGYTF. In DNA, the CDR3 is TGTGCCAGCAGCTTGAGTCAGGGGCTGAGTAACGGCTACACCTTC.

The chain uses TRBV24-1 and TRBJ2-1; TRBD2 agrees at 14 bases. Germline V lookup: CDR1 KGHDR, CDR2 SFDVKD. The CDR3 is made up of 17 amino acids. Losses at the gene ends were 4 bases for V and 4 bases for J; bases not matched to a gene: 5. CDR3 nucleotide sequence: TGTGCCACCAGTGACTTTAGGACTAGCGGGAGGTACAATGAGCAGTTCTTC. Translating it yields CATSDFRTSGRYNEQFF.

The chain's CDR3 is CASSPWREGEQFF. As DNA, the CDR3 is TGTGCCAGCAGTCCCTGGCGGGAAGGTGAGCAGTTCTTC. The J gene is TRBJ2-1, the V gene TRBV12-3 or TRBV12-4, with D possibly TRBD2 on 6 matching bases. Trimming stripped 5 bases from V and 9 bases from J, with 14 bases between. This CDR3 is built from 13 residues.

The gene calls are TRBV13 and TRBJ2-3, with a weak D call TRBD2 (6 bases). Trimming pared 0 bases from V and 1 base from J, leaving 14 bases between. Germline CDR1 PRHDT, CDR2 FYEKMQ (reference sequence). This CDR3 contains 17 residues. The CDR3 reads CASSLGPRESGTDTQYF. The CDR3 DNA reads TGTGCCAGCAGCTTAGGCCCCCGGGAGTCGGGCACAGATACGCAGTATTTT.

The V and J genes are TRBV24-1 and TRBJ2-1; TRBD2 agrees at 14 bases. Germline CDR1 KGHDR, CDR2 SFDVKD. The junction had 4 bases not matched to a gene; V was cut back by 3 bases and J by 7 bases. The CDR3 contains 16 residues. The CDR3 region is CATSDRGLAGDNEQFF. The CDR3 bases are TGTGCCACCAGTGATCGGGGACTAGCGGGAGATAATGAGCAGTTCTTC.

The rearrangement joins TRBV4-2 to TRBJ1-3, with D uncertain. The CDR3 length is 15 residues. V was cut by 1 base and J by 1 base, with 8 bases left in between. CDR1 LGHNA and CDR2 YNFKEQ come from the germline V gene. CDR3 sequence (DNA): TGTGCCAGCAGCCAAGGACAAGTTTCTGGAAACACCATATATTTT. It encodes CASSQGQVSGNTIYF.

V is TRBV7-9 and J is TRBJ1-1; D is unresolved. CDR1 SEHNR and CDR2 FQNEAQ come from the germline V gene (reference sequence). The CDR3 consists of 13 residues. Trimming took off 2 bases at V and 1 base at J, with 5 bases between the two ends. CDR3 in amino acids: CASSLSENTEAFF. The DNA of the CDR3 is TGTGCCAGCAGCTTATCAGAGAACACTGAAGCTTTCTTT.

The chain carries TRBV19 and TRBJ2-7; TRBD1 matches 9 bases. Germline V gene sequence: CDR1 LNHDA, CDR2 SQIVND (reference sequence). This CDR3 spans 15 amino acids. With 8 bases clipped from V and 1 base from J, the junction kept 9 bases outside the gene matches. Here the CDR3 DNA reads TGTGCCAGTTCTACAGGGGGCGCGGCGTCCTACGAGCAGTACTTC. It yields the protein CASSTGGAASYEQYF.

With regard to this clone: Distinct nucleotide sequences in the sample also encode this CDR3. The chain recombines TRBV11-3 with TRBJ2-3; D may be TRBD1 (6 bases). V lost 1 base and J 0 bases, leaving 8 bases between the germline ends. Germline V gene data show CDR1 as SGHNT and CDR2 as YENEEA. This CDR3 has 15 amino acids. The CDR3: CASSLGQGSTDTQYF. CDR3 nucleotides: TGTGCCAGCAGCTTAGGGCAGGGGAGCACAGATACGCAGTATTTT. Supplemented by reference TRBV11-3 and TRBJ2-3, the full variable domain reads EAGVVQSPRYKIIEKKQPVAFWCNPISGHNTLYWYLQNLGQGPELLIRYENEEAVDDSQLPKDRFSAERLKGVDSTLKIQPAELGDSAVYLCASSLGQGSTDTQYFGPGTRLTVL.

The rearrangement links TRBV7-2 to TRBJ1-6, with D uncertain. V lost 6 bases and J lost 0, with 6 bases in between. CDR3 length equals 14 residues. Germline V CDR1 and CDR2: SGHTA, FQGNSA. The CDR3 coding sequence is TGTGCCAGCAGGGAGAGCTCCTATAATTCACCCCTCCACTTT. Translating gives CASRESSYNSPLHF.

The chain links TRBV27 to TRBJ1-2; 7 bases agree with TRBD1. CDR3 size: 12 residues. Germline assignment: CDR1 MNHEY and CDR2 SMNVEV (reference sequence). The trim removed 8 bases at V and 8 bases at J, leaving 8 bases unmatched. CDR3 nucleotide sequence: TGTGCCAGCTACAGACAGGGCGGGGGCTACACCTTC. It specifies CASYRQGGGYTF.

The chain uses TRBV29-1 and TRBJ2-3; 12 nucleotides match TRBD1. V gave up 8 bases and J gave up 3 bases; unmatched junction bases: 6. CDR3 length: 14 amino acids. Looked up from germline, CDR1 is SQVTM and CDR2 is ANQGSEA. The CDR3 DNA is TGCAGCACCCGGGACAGGGGGCTTACAGATACGCAGTATTTT. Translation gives CSTRDRGLTDTQYF.

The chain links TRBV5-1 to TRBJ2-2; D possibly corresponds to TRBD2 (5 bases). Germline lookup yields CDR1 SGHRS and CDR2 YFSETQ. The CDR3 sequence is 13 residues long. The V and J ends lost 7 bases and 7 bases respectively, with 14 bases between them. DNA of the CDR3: TGCGCCAGCCTACGGGAACCCGTCGGGGAGCTGTTTTTT. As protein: CASLREPVGELFF.

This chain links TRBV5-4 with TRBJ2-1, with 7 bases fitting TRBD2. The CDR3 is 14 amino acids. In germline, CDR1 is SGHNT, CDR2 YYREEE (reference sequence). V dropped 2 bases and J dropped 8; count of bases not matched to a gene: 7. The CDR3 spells CASSFAGEGHEQFF. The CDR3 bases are TGTGCCAGCAGCTTTGCGGGAGAGGGGCATGAGCAGTTCTTC.

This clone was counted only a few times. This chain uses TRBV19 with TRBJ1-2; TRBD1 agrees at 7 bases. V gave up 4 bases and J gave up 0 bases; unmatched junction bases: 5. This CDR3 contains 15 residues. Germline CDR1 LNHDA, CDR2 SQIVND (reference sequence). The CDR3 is CASSTGTAANYGYTF. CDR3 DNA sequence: TGTGCCAGTAGTACGGGGACAGCCGCTAACTATGGCTACACCTTC.

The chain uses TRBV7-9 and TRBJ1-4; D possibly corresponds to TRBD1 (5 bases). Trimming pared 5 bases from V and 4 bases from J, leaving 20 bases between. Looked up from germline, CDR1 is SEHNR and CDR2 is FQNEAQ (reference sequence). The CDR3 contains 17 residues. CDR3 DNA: TGTGCCAGCAGCCCCACTTGGGGCAGGGAATATAATGAAAAACTGTTTTTT. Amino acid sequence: CASSPTWGREYNEKLFF.

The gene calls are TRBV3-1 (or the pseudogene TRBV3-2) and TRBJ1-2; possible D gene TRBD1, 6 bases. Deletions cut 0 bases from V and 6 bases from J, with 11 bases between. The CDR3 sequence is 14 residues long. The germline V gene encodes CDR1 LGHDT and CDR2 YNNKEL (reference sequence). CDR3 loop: CASSQENRADGYTF. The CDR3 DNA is TGTGCCAGCAGCCAAGAGAACAGGGCGGATGGCTACACCTTC.

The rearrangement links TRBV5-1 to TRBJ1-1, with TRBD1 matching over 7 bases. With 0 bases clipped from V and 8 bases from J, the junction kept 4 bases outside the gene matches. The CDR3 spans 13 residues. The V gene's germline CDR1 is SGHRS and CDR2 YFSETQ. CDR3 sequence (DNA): TGCGCCAGCAGCTTGGGACAGGGTGTAGAAGCTTTCTTT. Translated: CASSLGQGVEAFF.

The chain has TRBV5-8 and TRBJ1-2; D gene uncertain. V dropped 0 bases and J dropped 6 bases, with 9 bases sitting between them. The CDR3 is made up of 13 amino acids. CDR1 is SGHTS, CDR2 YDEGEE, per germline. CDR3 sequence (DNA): TGTGCCAGCAGCTTGGGCGGGAGCAATGGCTACACCTTC. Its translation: CASSLGGSNGYTF.

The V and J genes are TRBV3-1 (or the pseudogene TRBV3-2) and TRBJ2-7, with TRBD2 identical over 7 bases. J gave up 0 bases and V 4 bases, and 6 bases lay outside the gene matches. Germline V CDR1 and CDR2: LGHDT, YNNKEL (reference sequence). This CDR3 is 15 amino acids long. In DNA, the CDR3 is TGTGCCAGCAGCCCCGGGACTACCAGCTCCTACGAGCAGTACTTC. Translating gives CASSPGTTSSYEQYF.

CDR3 sequence: CASSTQEETQYF. CDR3 DNA: TGTGCCAGCAGCACTCAAGAAGAGACCCAGTACTTC. The chain couples TRBV28 to TRBJ2-5; D gene ambiguous. The germline CDR1 and CDR2 sequences are MDHEN and SYDVKM. There are 12 residues in the CDR3. Trimming left V 6 bases short and J 3 bases short, with 8 bases between.